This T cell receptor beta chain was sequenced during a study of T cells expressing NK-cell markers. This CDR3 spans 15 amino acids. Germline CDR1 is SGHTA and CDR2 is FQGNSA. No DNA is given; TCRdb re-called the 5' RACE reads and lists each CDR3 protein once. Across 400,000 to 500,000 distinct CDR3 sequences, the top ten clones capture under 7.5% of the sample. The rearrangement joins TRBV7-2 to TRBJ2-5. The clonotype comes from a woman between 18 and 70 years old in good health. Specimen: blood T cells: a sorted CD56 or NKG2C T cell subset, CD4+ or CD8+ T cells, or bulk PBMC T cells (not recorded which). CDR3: CASSLAPHFQETQYF.